The count of the clone carrying this T cell receptor (beta chain) is one. The repertoire was sequenced with immunoSEQ multiplex PCR; TCRdb's copy has only in-frame clones and lacks some. The sample has some 80,000 clones, about 89% seen once. This sample is drawn from a study of T cell changes during pregnancy in multiple sclerosis. CDR3 length: 16 amino acids. The V segment lost 7 bases and the J segment 1 base; nucleotides outside the gene matches: 12. CDR1 is MRHNA and CDR2 is SNTAGT in the germline V gene. The sequencing used peripheral blood, collected in the first trimester of pregnancy. This sequence originates from a female donor in good health, enrolled as a control in a pregnancy study. The chain has TRBV6-4 and TRBJ2-7, with TRBD1 matching over 8 bases. CDR3 in amino acids: CASNQGAATVSYEQYF. CDR3 in DNA: TGTGCCAGCAACCAGGGGGCGGCTACTGTATCCTACGAGCAGTACTTC.